The 24 T cell receptor beta chains below were found in one sample sequenced in a study of prognosis after radiotherapy for stage I lung cancer. With two-round multiplex PCR, TCR beta CDR3 sequences were amplified from genomic DNA. The first PCR round targeted every TRBV and TRBJ gene with specific primers. In TCRdb, the multiplex PCR reads were re-called with MiXCR into one record per CDR3 protein. The sample has 15,000 to 20,000 distinct CDR3 sequences, over 25% seen once; the top ten hold under 25%. Here the sequenced sample was PBMCs, taken before or after stereotactic body radiation therapy (not recorded which). Source of these receptors: a donor at least 50 years old with non-small cell lung cancer.

In its sample, this clonotype was seen many times. This chain links TRBV4-1 with TRBJ1-4, with D perhaps matching TRBD1 (5 bases). Germline CDR1 MGHRA, CDR2 YSYEKL. The CDR3 is 18 amino acids. V was shortened by 3 bases and J by 1 base, with 18 bases between the two germline ends. The CDR3 nucleotides read TGCGCCAGCAGCCAGACCTCAGGAGGGGTTCGAACTAATGAAAAACTGTTTTTT. It encodes CASSQTSGGVRTNEKLFF.

Remarks on this clonotype: This likely comes from a read error, as the CDR3 has no conserved phenylalanine or tryptophan at its end. The V and J genes are TRBV4-3 and TRBJ2-7; TRBD2 is a possible D gene (6 bases). Germline values: CDR1 LGHNA, CDR2 YSLEER. The CDR3 loop spans 20 amino acids. CDR3 region: CASIQEGSRRVTSEAYEQYS. The DNA for the CDR3 is TGCGCCAGCATCCAAGAGGGCTCGAGACGGGTGACTAGTGAGGCCTACGAGCAGTACTCC.

This clonotype was counted at least ten times. V usage is TRBV7-9 and J usage is TRBJ2-3; D gene unclear. CDR3 length: 11 amino acids. The V gene's germline CDR1 is SEHNR and CDR2 FQNEAQ (reference sequence). Trimming left V 0 bases short and J 5 bases short, with 0 bases between. DNA of the CDR3: TGTGCCAGCAGCTTAGCAGATACGCAGTATTTT. It encodes CASSLADTQYF. Combining the CDR3 with reference TRBV7-9 and TRBJ2-3 gives the whole variable domain DTGVSQNPRHKITKRGQNVTFRCDPISEHNRLYWYRQTLGQGPEFLTYFQNEAQLEKSRLLSDRFSAERPKGSFSTLEIQRTEQGDSAMYLCASSLADTQYFGPGTRLTVL.

This clonotype has at least ten counts. In DNA, the CDR3 is TGTGCCTGGAGTGTCGGCAGGGCGAACACTGAAGCTTTCTTT. Its protein product is CAWSVGRANTEAFF. The rearrangement links TRBV30 to TRBJ1-1, with D perhaps matching TRBD1 (5 bases). The CDR3 spans 14 residues. V lost 0 bases and J 1 base, leaving 9 bases between the germline ends. Germline lookup yields CDR1 GTSNPN and CDR2 SVGIG (reference sequence).

This clonotype was detected ten times or more. The chain couples TRBV18 to TRBJ2-2; D is ambiguous. CDR1 is KGHSH and CDR2 is LQKENI in the germline V gene. V lost 2 bases, J lost 7 bases, and 11 bases lay in between. This CDR3 spans 14 amino acids. The CDR3 region is CASSPAGVGGELFF. DNA for the CDR3: TGTGCCAGCTCACCAGCTGGGGTTGGCGGGGAGCTGTTTTTT. The whole variable domain, remainder taken from reference TRBV18 and TRBJ2-2, is NAGVMQNPRHLVRRRGQEARLRCSPMKGHSHVYWYRQLPEEGLKFMVYLQKENIIDESGMPKERFSAEFPKEGPSILRIQQVVRGDSAAYFCASSPAGVGGELFFGEGSRLTVL.

This clonotype was recorded at least ten times. The junction and the germline gene differ at one end; a read error may be behind it. The V and J genes are TRBV20-1 and TRBJ2-5, with 13 nucleotides matching TRBD2. The CDR3 is made up of 15 amino acids. CDR1 is DFQATT, CDR2 SNEGSKA, per germline (reference sequence). For the CDR3, the DNA is TGCAGTGCCAAGACTAGCGGGAGGTTAGGAGAGGCCCAGTACTTC. Its translation is CSAKTSGRLGEAQYF.

This clonotype was seen at least ten times. V and J are TRBV18 and TRBJ1-3; weak D call: TRBD1 (6 bases). Germline-derived CDR1 and CDR2 are KGHSH and LQKENI. V gave up 5 bases and J gave up 2 bases, with 10 bases separating them. The CDR3 is made up of 14 amino acids. The CDR3 DNA is TGTGCCAGCTCAGTGGGGGCGACTGGAAACACCATATATTTT. It encodes CASSVGATGNTIYF.

At least ten counts were recorded for this clonotype. The chain joins TRBV10-2 to TRBJ1-2; D not resolved. Deletions cut 6 bases from V and 5 bases from J, with 13 bases between. Per the germline V gene, CDR1 is WSHSY and CDR2 is SAAADI. The CDR3 consists of 13 residues. The CDR3 bases are TGCGCCAGCAGAGGTGTCTTAAGGTATGGCTACACCTTC. Its protein is CASRGVLRYGYTF.

To note about this clonotype: A read error likely explains this, since a far larger clone differs by one base. The CDR3 coding sequence is TGTGCCAGCAGCCAGACAGCACAAGAGACCGAGTACTTC. Encoded protein: CASSQTAQETEYF. The V call is TRBV2, the J call TRBJ2-5; tentatively, D is TRBD1 (5 bases). The CDR3 has 13 amino acids. Germline loops: CDR1 SNHLY, CDR2 FYNNEI.

This clonotype showed up many times. This sequence joins TRBV7-9 and TRBJ2-1; D is ambiguous. CDR1 SEHNR and CDR2 FQNEAQ come from the germline V gene (reference sequence). The CDR3 runs 13 residues. The V gene lost 6 bases and the J gene lost 7 bases, with 13 bases spanning the gap. CDR3: CASSRTTGNEQFF. Here the CDR3 DNA reads TGTGCCAGCAGTCGGACGACGGGTAATGAGCAGTTCTTC.

Ten or more counts support this clonotype. The chain is built from TRBV5-6 and TRBJ2-1; 10 bases align to TRBD2. This CDR3 contains 13 residues. After removal of 9 bases from V and 3 bases from J, the junction contained 3 bases not matched to a gene. The V gene's germline CDR1 is SGHDT and CDR2 YYEEEE. Here the CDR3 DNA reads TGTGCCACTACTAGCGGGATCTACAATGAGCAGTTCTTC. Translating gives CATTSGIYNEQFF. The complete variable domain, with remaining parts taken from reference TRBV5-6 and TRBJ2-1, reads DAGVTQSPTHLIKTRGQQVTLRCSPKSGHDTVSWYQQALGQGPQFIFQYYEEEERQRGNFPDRFSGHQFPNYSSELNVNALLLGDSALYLCATTSGIYNEQFFGPGTRLTVL.

This clonotype has ten or more counts. This rearrangement joins TRBV28 to TRBJ2-2, with D possibly matching TRBD2 (6 bases). Trimming took 4 bases from V and 3 from J, leaving 12 bases between them. The CDR3 sequence is 15 residues long. CDR1 and CDR2 (germline): MDHEN, SYDVKM. The CDR3 coding sequence is TGTGCCAGCAGTTCCCGGGGGAAGTACACCGGGGAGCTGTTTTTT. This sequence encodes CASSSRGKYTGELFF. Drawing the rest from reference TRBV28 and TRBJ2-2, the complete variable domain is DVKVTQSSRYLVKRTGEKVFLECVQDMDHENMFWYRQDPGLGLRLIYFSYDVKMKEKGDIPEGYSVSREKKERFSLILESASTNQTSMYLCASSSRGKYTGELFFGEGSRLTVL.

Comment on this clonotype: This may come from a read error, since a much larger clone is one base off. This CDR3 is CSVESFCRGPTEAFF. CDR3 nucleotides: TGCAGCGTTGAATCATTTTGCAGGGGGCCAACTGAAGCTTTCTTT. V gene TRBV29-1 combines with J gene TRBJ1-1, with TRBD1 matching 8 bases. Germline V gene lookup returns CDR1 SQVTM and CDR2 ANQGSEA. The trim removed 2 bases at V and 5 bases at J, leaving 10 bases unmatched. The CDR3 runs to 15 residues.

This clonotype has at least ten counts. The chain carries TRBV10-3 and TRBJ2-7; 7 nucleotides align to TRBD2. The J segment lost 1 base and the V segment lost 3 bases, leaving 9 bases of the junction unmatched. Per germline, CDR1 ENHRY and CDR2 SYGVKD. CDR3 length equals 16 residues. The CDR3 DNA reads as TGTGCCATCAGTGATGGGGTGGCTAGCGGTTCCTACGAGCAGTACTTC. As protein: CAISDGVASGSYEQYF.

This clonotype occurred many times. This rearrangement joins TRBV3-1 to TRBJ2-7, with TRBD2 identical over 13 bases. Germline trimming cut 4 bases from V and 2 bases from J; bases unmatched to any gene: 2. The CDR3 spans 15 residues. Germline CDR1 and CDR2: LGHDT and YNNKEL (reference sequence). CDR3 in DNA: TGTGCCAGCAGCCTGGGACTAGCGGGGCCCTACGAGCAGTACTTC. This sequence encodes CASSLGLAGPYEQYF.

This clonotype was seen ten or more times. This sequence joins TRBV28 and TRBJ2-3, with D possibly being TRBD2 (7 bases). CDR3 size: 14 residues. Germline CDR1 MDHEN, CDR2 SYDVKM. V dropped 3 bases and J dropped 5 bases, with 12 bases sitting between them. The chain's CDR3 is CASSLGGQQDTQYF. The CDR3 DNA sequence: TGTGCCAGCAGTTTGGGGGGGCAACAAGATACGCAGTATTTT.

This clonotype was seen a few times. One base away lies a much larger clone, so this may be a sequencing read error. The chain carries TRBV9 and TRBJ2-1; no firm D call. This CDR3 region has 12 residues. V was pared by 4 bases and J by 5 bases, with 7 bases between. Germline loops: CDR1 SGDLS, CDR2 YYNGEE. CDR3 sequence reads: CASSLSDNEQFF. The CDR3 coding sequence is TGTGCCAGCAGCTTAAGTGACAATGAGCAGTTCTTC. The full variable domain, with the rest looked up from reference TRBV9 and TRBJ2-1, is DSGVTQTPKHLITATGQRVTLRCSPRSGDLSVYWYQQSLDQGLQFLIQYYNGEERAKGNILERFSAQQFPDLHSELNLSSLELGDSALYFCASSLSDNEQFFGPGTRLTVL.

This clonotype was seen many times. This chain connects TRBV14 to TRBJ2-3, with TRBD1 matching over 8 bases. In germline, CDR1 is SGHDN, CDR2 FVKESK. CDR3 size: 17 residues. Trimming at V came to 5 bases and at J to 2 bases, leaving 12 bases not matched to a gene. The CDR3 region has the DNA TGTGCCAGCAGCTGGACAGGGATGTTTTCACACACAGATACGCAGTATTTT. Amino acid sequence: CASSWTGMFSHTDTQYF.

This clonotype was seen ten or more times. The DNA for the CDR3 is TGTGCCAGCAGCCAACCGGGGGAAGAGACCCAGTACTTC. Translating gives CASSQPGEETQYF. The chain joins TRBV5-4 to TRBJ2-5; weak D call: TRBD2 (6 bases). Trimming took off 4 bases at V and 3 bases at J, with 10 bases between the two ends. The CDR3 runs 13 residues. Germline values: CDR1 SGHNT, CDR2 YYREEE (reference sequence).

As concerns this clonotype: Possible read error: a much larger clone is one base away. The rearrangement links TRBV6-1 to TRBJ2-4; D may match TRBD1 or TRBD2 (6 bases each). CDR1 is MNHNS and CDR2 is SASEGT in the germline V gene. The CDR3 length is 14 residues. Trimming left V 4 bases short and J 11 bases short, with 18 bases between. The CDR3 region is CASSAPGDTSVQYF. In DNA, the CDR3 is TGTGCCAGCAGTGCACCGGGGGACACCTCTGTTCAGTACTTC.

This clonotype was detected many times. The rearrangement uses TRBV2 and TRBJ2-3, with D unclear. The CDR3 contains 16 residues. The V gene lost 2 bases and the J gene lost 0 bases, with 12 bases spanning the gap. CDR1 SNHLY and CDR2 FYNNEI come from the germline V gene. The CDR3 DNA reads TGTGCCAGCAGTGAAATGATGATGCGAAGCACAGATACGCAGTATTTT. Protein product: CASSEMMMRSTDTQYF. The full variable domain, completed using reference TRBV2 and TRBJ2-3, is EPEVTQTPSHQVTQMGQEVILRCVPISNHLYFYWYRQILGQKVEFLVSFYNNEISEKSEIFDDQFSVERPDGSNFTLKIRSTKLEDSAMYFCASSEMMMRSTDTQYFGPGTRLTVL.

The chain has TRBV7-2 and TRBJ2-4, with TRBD2 matching 7 bases. Trimming at V came to 3 bases and at J to 3 bases, leaving 8 bases not matched to a gene. The CDR3 runs to 16 residues. Germline-derived CDR1 and CDR2 are SGHTA and FQGNSA. CDR3: CASSFIGRMDKNIQYF. As DNA, the CDR3 is TGTGCCAGCAGCTTTATCGGGAGGATGGACAAAAACATTCAGTACTTC.

This clonotype was observed many times. The chain combines TRBV4-1 with TRBJ2-7, with 8 bases fitting TRBD1. Germline values: CDR1 MGHRA, CDR2 YSYEKL. J lost 3 bases, V lost 0 bases, and 7 bases had no gene match. The CDR3 runs 16 residues. CDR3 loop: CASSQDAGQGFYEQYF. The DNA of the CDR3 is TGCGCCAGCAGCCAAGATGCCGGACAGGGTTTCTACGAGCAGTACTTC.

This clonotype was recorded at least ten times. The genes are TRBV7-6 and TRBJ1-1; D gene uncertain. Between the trimmed V and J ends, which lost 4 bases and 6 bases, there was a span of 18 bases. CDR1 and CDR2 (germline): SGHVS, FNYEAQ. There are 15 residues in the CDR3. DNA for the CDR3: TGTGCCAGCAGCTCAACCCAAGCGGTGCGCGCTGAAGCTTTCTTT. The encoded protein is CASSSTQAVRAEAFF.